This TCR beta chain was obtained from a study of vaccination and CD4 T cells after COVID-19. Treatment in this sample: roughly nine-day PBMC culture with coronavirus spike peptide pools or control peptides (ViraFEST assay). Germline CDR1 and CDR2: LNHDA and SQIVND (reference sequence). CDR3 length equals 12 residues. V shed 8 bases and J shed 9 bases, with 11 bases lying between them. With respect to this clonotype: Its target is unknown.

The Oncomine TCR Beta short-read assay generated sequence data from the DNA of cultured CD4+ T cells. Each CDR3 protein is one row after TCRdb ran MiXCR on the PCR reads. The sample has about 19,000 distinct CDR3 sequences; approximately 40% are singletons. This chain uses TRBV19 with TRBJ1-6, with D hard to call. The clonotype comes from a human donor with COVID-19. Input material: cultured CD4+ T cells from blood. The CDR3 nucleotides read TGTGCCAGTGGAGCGTACACTTCACCCCTCCACTTT. Translated, it gives CASGAYTSPLHF. The full variable domain, its missing parts supplied by reference TRBV19 and TRBJ1-6, is DGGITQSPKYLFRKEGQNVTLSCEQNLNHDAMYWYRQDPGQGLRLIYYSQIVNDFQKGDIAEGYSVSREKKESFPLTVTSAQKNPTAFYLCASGAYTSPLHFGNGTRLTVT.